These 7 T cell receptor beta chains were sequenced from one sample in a study of blood T cell repertoires in COVID-19. This table comes from immunoSEQ multiplex PCR, and its TCRdb copy is limited to in-frame clones, with some not included. The sample records 240,000 or so clones, 82% being singletons. Source material: peripheral blood. These receptors were collected from a woman over 75 with acute or convalescent COVID-19.

The rearrangement uses TRBV19 and TRBJ1-4; 7 bases agree with TRBD1. The CDR3 consists of 14 residues. CDR1 LNHDA and CDR2 SQIVND come from the germline V gene (reference sequence). V trimming: 10 bases; J trimming: 5 bases; junction bases outside the gene matches: 10. This chain's CDR3 is CATTATGTNEKLFF. The DNA for the CDR3 is TGTGCCACTACCGCGACAGGGACGAATGAAAAACTGTTTTTT.

The chain combines TRBV6-5 with TRBJ1-5; D call uncertain. Germline V gene data show CDR1 as MNHEY and CDR2 as SVGAGI. The CDR3 totals 12 residues. With 7 bases removed from V and 8 bases from J, the gap between germline ends came to 12 bases. The CDR3 region has the DNA TGTGCCAGCACAAACGGGAGGGAGCCCCAGCATTTT. This codes for CASTNGREPQHF.

The chain joins TRBV7-8 to TRBJ1-4; D is possibly TRBD1 (5 bases). The germline V gene has CDR1 SGHVS and CDR2 FQNEAQ. V was shortened by 5 bases and J by 7 bases, with 14 bases between the two germline ends. The CDR3 has 14 residues. The CDR3 loop is CASSMEGRGEKLFF. CDR3 DNA: TGTGCCAGCAGCATGGAGGGGAGAGGTGAAAAACTGTTTTTT.

The chain employs TRBV20-1 and TRBJ2-3; possible D gene TRBD2, 5 bases. The CDR3 loop spans 13 amino acids. The V end was cut by 3 bases, the J end by 3 bases, with 10 bases between. Germline values: CDR1 DFQATT, CDR2 SNEGSKA (reference sequence). In DNA form, the CDR3 reads TGCAGTGCTAGTCAGCGGCCTACAGATACGCAGTATTTT. Its protein product is CSASQRPTDTQYF.

In this sample, this clone turned up a few times. The chain couples TRBV6-2 or TRBV6-3 to TRBJ1-5; the match to TRBD1 covers 10 bases. CDR3 length equals 17 residues. Germline lookup yields CDR1 MNHEY and CDR2 SVGEGT. V lost 5 bases, J lost 2 bases, and 9 bases stayed unmatched. The CDR3 DNA is TGTGCCAGCAGTGGGGACAGGGGAGGGGTCGGCAATCAGCCCCAGCATTTT. As protein: CASSGDRGGVGNQPQHF.

This chain connects TRBV5-1 to TRBJ1-1, with D possibly being TRBD1 (5 bases). The CDR3 consists of 14 residues. Trimming left V 3 bases short and J 7 bases short, with 16 bases between. Looked up from germline, CDR1 is SGHRS and CDR2 is YFSETQ. CDR3 protein: CASSSESGPSEAFF. The DNA for the CDR3 is TGCGCCAGCAGCTCCGAGTCAGGGCCCAGTGAAGCTTTCTTT.

J is TRBJ2-7 and V is TRBV6-5; 7 positions agree with TRBD2. Germline lookup yields CDR1 MNHEY and CDR2 SVGAGI. With 5 bases clipped from V and 4 bases from J, the junction kept 8 bases outside the gene matches. This CDR3 contains 14 residues. The chain's CDR3 is CASSPKRGGYEQYF. The CDR3 DNA reads as TGTGCCAGCAGTCCCAAGCGGGGCGGGTACGAGCAGTACTTC.